The sequence of this T cell receptor (beta chain) was determined in a study of T-cell memory formation after mild COVID-19 (dated by TCRdb to the early 2020s). Study-level background: TCR sequence clusters from the two donors were largely donor specific. In a couple of donors, T-cell clones that expanded and contracted after mild COVID-19 were tracked by sequencing TCRalpha and TCRbeta repertoires over time. Two young, previously healthy adult volunteers made up the cohort, one male and one female.

The trim is 0 bases for V and 4 bases for J, with a gap of 10 bases between the germline ends. In the germline V gene, CDR1 corresponds to LGHNA and CDR2 to YNFKEQ. There are 15 amino acids in the CDR3, from cysteine to phenylalanine inclusive. Only CDR3 DNA is held: 45 bases, read in frame from base 1. Ficoll-Paque density gradient centrifugation was used to isolate PBMCs. What the research found in general, with its limitations: Some responding clones were found in pre-infection memory, which suggests that pre-existing cross-reactive memory T cells took part in the SARS-CoV-2 response. Clones contracting from day 15 to 85 had balanced CD4/CD8 phenotypes, while a second wave expanding from day 15 to 37 was biased towards CD4+. Contracting CD4+ clones appeared mostly in the CM and EM memory subsets, whereas CD8+ clones were enriched in EMRA. The study included only a couple of mild cases, and larger cohorts that include severe cases with pre-infection samples were judged to be necessary. Whether the second-wave clones peaking on day 37 were SARS-CoV-2 specific was not confirmed.

Sequencing used an Illumina NovaSeq 6000. Using 5'RACE with constant-segment primers, TCRalpha and TCRbeta cDNA libraries were constructed, with sample barcodes and unique molecular identifiers added in the process. RNA was extracted from every sample with Trizol reagent. The libraries were amplified in two PCR steps, and the second step added a second sample barcode and Illumina TruSeq adapters. Sequencing of the libraries was done on an Illumina NovaSeq, producing 2 x 150 bp paired-end reads. Under the source paper's analysis protocol: Demultiplexing of reads and collapsing into UMI-guided consensus sequences were performed with migec v1.2.7. Using mixcr v2.1.11, UMI consensuses were aligned to TRA and TRB V and J templates and then assembled into clonotypes. A clonotype was counted as expanded or contracted only when both edgeR and NoisET called the clonotype significant, with the noise models trained on biological replicates. For edgeR calls, the thresholds were a false discovery rate-adjusted p below 0.01 and a log2 fold-change of 1. As an exploratory analysis of dynamics, max-normalized trajectories of the 1000 most abundant clonotypes were examined with PCA combined with hierarchical clustering. Each responding clone was given a CD4 or CD8 phenotype based on the CD4+ and CD8+ repertoires, which had been sequenced separately. TCRdb handled the public reads itself, with Q25 trimming in fastp and clone calling in MiXCR, and kept productive beta chains. Entries are consolidated by CDR3 protein sequence, retaining the most common genes and DNA. The V and J calls reflect TCRdb's pipeline rather than the authors' work. The sample profile shows about 140,000 distinct CDR3 sequences; more than 12% of them were found once. The leading ten clones occupy 14% of the sample.

The table lists this clonotype with a few counts. The specificity of this receptor is unknown. Base qualities are not provided; no much larger clone lies one nucleotide away. This TCR was sampled from an adult woman who had mild COVID-19 (a few samples of this study predate the infection). The sample titles of this study are shuffled in the database, so cell type and time point are left out; the donor was told from shared clones. The sample was PBMCs or a T cell subset sorted from them (not recorded which). The chain joins TRBV4-2 to TRBJ1-3, and the D gene may be TRBD1, 5 bases matching. The DNA sequence follows: TGTGCCAGCAGCCAAGATGGGGGTTCAGGAAACACCATATATTTT. Its protein product is CASSQDGGSGNTIYF.